These T cell receptor beta chains were read from a single sample in a study of T cells in Graves' hyperthyroidism and ophthalmopathy. TCRdb fed the multiplex PCR reads into MiXCR, producing one record per CDR3 protein. The sample consists of a few hundred thousand distinct CDR3 sequences, roughly 25% of them appearing once. Sequenced sample: blood. The source of these receptors is a man aged 50 to 59 with Graves' hyperthyroidism. The CDR3 runs from the conserved cysteine through the conserved F or W. The D gene is left open where the match is weak. Clone sizes are given selectively: once, few, many, or a class where the clone is expanded.

cdr3_length clone_size j_call d_call v_call cdr3_nt cdr3_aa
11 - TRBJ2-1 - TRBV28 TGTGCCAGCACTAGGAATGATGAGCAGTTCTTC CASTRNDEQFF
11 few TRBJ2-1 - TRBV30 TGTGCCTGGAGTACCGGTAATGAGCAGTTCTTC CAWSTGNEQFF
15 - TRBJ2-7 - TRBV6-1 TGTGCCAGCAGTCCTGCCGGGGTTTCAGCCTACGAGCAGTACTTC CASSPAGVSAYEQYF
15 - TRBJ2-3 - TRBV12-3/TRBV12-4 TGTGCCAGCAGTGGGACCACAGGGCACGCAGATACGCAGTATTTT CASSGTTGHADTQYF
15 few TRBJ2-1 TRBD2 TRBV20-1 TGCAGTGGGGGGTATGGGCTAGCGGGAGTACTTGAGCAGTTCTTC CSGGYGLAGVLEQFF
15 - TRBJ1-2 TRBD1 TRBV20-1 TGCAGTGCCTCAACGCGGAACAGGGGGACCTATGGCTACACCTTC CSASTRNRGTYGYTF
12 - TRBJ2-1 TRBD1 TRBV7-2 TGTGCCAGCAGCTACAGGGGAATAGAGCAGTTCTTC CASSYRGIEQFF
14 few TRBJ2-5 - TRBV5-8 TGTGCCAGCAGTAGCGGCGGCATTGGGGAGACCCAGTACTTC CASSSGGIGETQYF
15 - TRBJ1-2 - TRBV27 TGTGCCAGCAGTTTATCGCCCAGAGGGGACTATGGCTACACCTTC CASSLSPRGDYGYTF
13 many TRBJ2-1 TRBD2 TRBV11-2 TGTGCCAGCAGCGTGACTAGCGGGAGGAAGCAGTTCTTC CASSVTSGRKQFF
15 - TRBJ2-5 TRBD2 TRBV7-9 TGTGCCGGCAGCTTAGTAGCGGGGGCGCGGGAGACCCAGTACTTC CAGSLVAGARETQYF
15 - TRBJ1-5 TRBD1 TRBV6-1 TGTGCCAGCAGTTTTCAGGGGGAACGTAGTCAGCCCCAGCATTTT CASSFQGERSQPQHF
15 many TRBJ2-3 TRBD2 TRBV7-9 TGTGCCAGCAGCCGTAGACTAGCGGACACAGATACGCAGTATTTT CASSRRLADTDTQYF
13 - TRBJ2-1 TRBD2 TRBV12-3/TRBV12-4 TGTGCCAGCAGTTGGGGACTAGGGGGTGAGCAGTTCTTC CASSWGLGGEQFF
15 - TRBJ2-5 TRBD2 TRBV2 TGTGCCAGCGTAAAGCGGGAGGTGTCGGTGGGGGACCAGTACTTC CASVKREVSVGDQYF
11 - TRBJ2-5 TRBD2 TRBV6-1 TGTGCCAGCAGTGTTGCAGGACTAGGGCACTTC CASSVAGLGHF
15 few TRBJ1-4 TRBD1 TRBV5-6 TGTGCCAGCAGCTTTACCGGGACAGGAGGCGAAAAACTGTTTTTT CASSFTGTGGEKLFF
17 - TRBJ2-3 TRBD2 TRBV7-3 TGCGCCAGCAGCCAAGAGTTCGGGCTAGCGGGAGCAGATACGCAGTATTTT CASSQEFGLAGADTQYF
19 few TRBJ2-1 TRBD2 TRBV7-9 TGTGCCAGCAGCCCGACCCCAACACTAGCGGGAGGGCCTTCAGATGAGCAGTTCTTC CASSPTPTLAGGPSDEQFF
13 - TRBJ2-5 - TRBV18 TGTGCCAGCTCATCCACATTAGGGGAGACCCAGTACTTC CASSSTLGETQYF
13 few TRBJ2-2 - TRBV11-3 TGTGCCAGCAGCCCTCGACAGGCCGGGGAGCTGTTTTTT CASSPRQAGELFF
15 - TRBJ1-2 TRBD1 TRBV7-2 TGTGCCAGCAGCTTAGAGGGACAGACTCACTATGACTACACCTTC CASSLEGQTHYDYTF
15 few TRBJ2-3 - TRBV7-9 TGTGCCAGCAGCTTAGTGGGATCGGGGGCAGATACGCAGTATTTT CASSLVGSGADTQYF
13 - TRBJ2-5 - TRBV18 TGTGCCAGCTCACCAGGAATGAAGGAGACCCAGTACTTC CASSPGMKETQYF
16 many TRBJ2-1 - TRBV7-3 TGTGCCAGCAGCTTATCGGGCATCCACCCCTACAATGAGCAGTTCTTC CASSLSGIHPYNEQFF
13 few TRBJ2-7 - TRBV5-6 TGTGCCAGCAGCCTTAGTTTGACGGGGAGGCAGTACTTC CASSLSLTGRQYF
15 - TRBJ2-1 TRBD2 TRBV20-1 TGCAGTGGGACTAGCGGGAGGGCCCACAATGTTGAGCAGTTCTTC CSGTSGRAHNVEQFF
17 - TRBJ1-5 TRBD1 TRBV12-3/TRBV12-4 TGTGCCAGCAGTTATGGGACAGCCTATTATAGCAATCAGCCCCAGCATTTT CASSYGTAYYSNQPQHF
12 many TRBJ2-7 - TRBV12-3/TRBV12-4 TGTGCCAGCAGTTTCCTTCCCTACGAGCAGTACTTC CASSFLPYEQYF
14 few TRBJ1-1 - TRBV11-3 TGTGCCAGCAGCGGGACAAGTGGAAACACTGAAGCTTTCTTT CASSGTSGNTEAFF
15 - TRBJ2-7 - TRBV6-1 TGTGCCAGCAGTGACTTTGGGGGGGCCGGTTACGAGCAGTACTTC CASSDFGGAGYEQYF
16 few TRBJ2-7 - TRBV28 TGTGCCAGCAGTGTCCTCACAGGGAGGGGCTCCTACGAGCAGTACTTC CASSVLTGRGSYEQYF
13 many TRBJ1-1 TRBD1 TRBV29-1 TGCAGCGTAAGGACAGGGGGGAACACTGAAGCTTTCTTT CSVRTGGNTEAFF
14 many TRBJ1-2 - TRBV7-2 TGTGCCAGCAGCGACGACAGGACAGCGACGCGCTACACCTTC CASSDDRTATRYTF
14 few TRBJ2-7 - TRBV27 TGTGCCAGCAGTTTATCCGGGCTTGTCTACGAGCAGTACTTC CASSLSGLVYEQYF
15 many TRBJ2-7 - TRBV27 TGTGCCAGCAGTTTATCGAGCAGGGCCTCCTACGAGCAGTACTTC CASSLSSRASYEQYF
16 few TRBJ2-3 TRBD2 TRBV5-1 TGCGCCAGCAGCTTGGTGGCTAGCGGGGACACAGATACGCAGTATTTT CASSLVASGDTDTQYF
18 few TRBJ2-7 TRBD2 TRBV27 TGTGCCAGCAGTTTTGGACTAGCGGGAGGGCCGGTCCGAAACGAGCAGTACTTC CASSFGLAGGPVRNEQYF
14 many TRBJ2-1 TRBD2 TRBV12-3/TRBV12-4 TGTGCCAGCAGCAATAGCGGGAGGGCCAATGAGCAGTTCTTC CASSNSGRANEQFF
13 many TRBJ2-3 TRBD1 TRBV2 TGTGCCAGCCAGGGGGCGGGGACAGATACGCAGTATTTT CASQGAGTDTQYF
13 many TRBJ2-3 - TRBV20-1 TGCAGTGCTAAACGGGACAGCACAGATACGCAGTATTTT CSAKRDSTDTQYF
15 few TRBJ1-4 - TRBV7-3 TGTGCCAGCAGCTTAGAGACAGTAACTAATGAAAAACTGTTTTTT CASSLETVTNEKLFF
16 - TRBJ1-3 - TRBV11-2 TGTGCCAGCAGCCCCCCCCAGGGAAGTAATGGAAACACCATATATTTT CASSPPQGSNGNTIYF
16 - TRBJ2-5 - TRBV5-1 TGCGCCAGCAGCTTGAAGTGGAGCGGCCTGTTGGAGACCCAGTACTTC CASSLKWSGLLETQYF
14 few TRBJ1-4 - TRBV6-2/TRBV6-3 TGTGCCAGCACCGCTCTAGGTGGGAAAGAAAAACTGTTTTTT CASTALGGKEKLFF
14 few TRBJ1-2 TRBD1 TRBV12-3/TRBV12-4 TGTGCCAGCACCCCCTTTGGACAGGGAGGGGGCTACACCTTC CASTPFGQGGGYTF
15 - TRBJ1-5 - TRBV9 TGTGCCAGCAGCTTCGGACCTGGCGGCAATCAGCCCCAGCATTTT CASSFGPGGNQPQHF
15 few TRBJ2-3 TRBD1 TRBV5-5 TGTGCCAGCAGCTTAAGGGGGCCGGGCACAGATACGCAGTATTTT CASSLRGPGTDTQYF
15 - TRBJ1-4 TRBD1 TRBV6-5 TGTGCCAGCAGTTACTCGGGACAGCCAAATGAAAAACTGTTTTTT CASSYSGQPNEKLFF
12 few TRBJ2-2 - TRBV4-1 TGCGCCAGCAGCCATAGGGCCGGGGAGCTGTTTTTT CASSHRAGELFF
15 few TRBJ2-7 TRBD1 TRBV20-1 TGCAGTGCTAGAGATCCGGGACAGGAGGGCTCCGAGCAGTACTTC CSARDPGQEGSEQYF
14 few TRBJ2-2 - TRBV9 TGTGCCAGCAGCGCGCGGACAGACACCGGGGAGCTGTTTTTT CASSARTDTGELFF
11 - TRBJ1-2 - TRBV19 TGTGCCAGTAACGACAGGATTGGCTACACCTTC CASNDRIGYTF
13 many TRBJ2-7 - TRBV11-1 TGTGCCAGCAGCTTCGACCGACCCTACGAGCAGTACTTC CASSFDRPYEQYF
14 few TRBJ2-2 - TRBV29-1 TGCAGCGTTGACGGGGTAGCGAACACCGGGGAGCTGTTTTTT CSVDGVANTGELFF